What follows are 2 T cell receptor beta chains derived from one specimen sequenced in a study of OX40 agonist ivuxolimab in advanced cancers. The method was immunoSEQ multiplex PCR; TCRdb's version includes in-frame clones alone and lacks a portion of them. The sample has 53,000 or so clones, around 82% seen once. The sample was CD4+ or CD8+ T cells sorted from blood, taken in a trial of the OX40 agonist ivuxolimab. The source of these receptors is an adult with an advanced solid tumor such as melanoma, head and neck, liver or kidney cancer.

V usage is TRBV19 and J usage is TRBJ2-2, with D tentatively TRBD1 (5 bases). The germline gives CDR1 LNHDA, CDR2 SQIVND (reference sequence). The CDR3 is made up of 18 amino acids. The V gene lost 3 bases and the J gene lost 5 bases, with 22 bases spanning the gap. The DNA of the CDR3 is TGTGCCAGTAGTATCGGAACCCAAGACAGACGCTTAACCGGGGAGCTGTTTTTT. Protein: CASSIGTQDRRLTGELFF.

This sequence joins TRBV27 and TRBJ2-1; 7 bases are shared with TRBD1. Unmatched junction bases numbered 4, after V lost 2 bases and J lost 6 bases. Germline lookup yields CDR1 MNHEY and CDR2 SMNVEV (reference sequence). The length of the CDR3 is 14 residues. Written as DNA, the CDR3 is TGTGCCAGCAGTTTAAACAGGGGAACCAATGAGCAGTTCTTC. This sequence encodes CASSLNRGTNEQFF.